The entry below describes one T cell receptor beta chain. Generated by immunoSEQ multiplex PCR, the TCRdb table keeps only in-frame clones and is missing some. The sample has around 100,000 clones, about 90% seen once; the top ten hold about 5%. This entry comes from a study of T cell responses to AZD1222 COVID-19 vaccine. Germline CDR1 and CDR2: LGHDT and YNNKEL (reference sequence). The CDR3 is made up of 14 amino acids. Trimming pared 2 bases from V and 5 bases from J, leaving 10 bases between. This specimen was peripheral blood, taken on day 0 of AZD1222 vaccination. The V gene is TRBV3-1 (or the pseudogene TRBV3-2), the J gene TRBJ2-1, with D possibly called TRBD1 or TRBD2 (5 bases each). The TCR sequence derives from an adult in good health. CDR3 sequence reads: CASSQIGGNNEQFF. The CDR3, as DNA: TGTGCCAGCAGCCAAATTGGGGGTAACAATGAGCAGTTCTTC.